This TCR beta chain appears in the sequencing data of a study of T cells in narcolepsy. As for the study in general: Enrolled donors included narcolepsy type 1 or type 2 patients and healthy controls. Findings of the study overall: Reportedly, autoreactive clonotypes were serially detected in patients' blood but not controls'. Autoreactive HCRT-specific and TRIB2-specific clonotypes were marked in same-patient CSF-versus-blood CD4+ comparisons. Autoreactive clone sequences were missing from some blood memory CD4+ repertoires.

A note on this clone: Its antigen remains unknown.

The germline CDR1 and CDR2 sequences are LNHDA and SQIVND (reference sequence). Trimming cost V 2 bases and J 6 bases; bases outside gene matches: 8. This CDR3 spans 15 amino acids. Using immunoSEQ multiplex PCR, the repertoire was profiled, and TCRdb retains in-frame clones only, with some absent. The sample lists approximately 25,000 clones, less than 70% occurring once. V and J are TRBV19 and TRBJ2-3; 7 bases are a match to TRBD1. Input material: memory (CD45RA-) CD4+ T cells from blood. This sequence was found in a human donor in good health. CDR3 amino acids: CASSIRRGGSDTQYF. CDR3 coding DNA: TGTGCCAGTAGTATAAGGAGAGGGGGCAGCGATACGCAGTATTTT. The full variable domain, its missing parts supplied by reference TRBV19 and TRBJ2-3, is DGGITQSPKYLFRKEGQNVTLSCEQNLNHDAMYWYRQDPGQGLRLIYYSQIVNDFQKGDIAEGYSVSREKKESFPLTVTSAQKNPTAFYLCASSIRRGGSDTQYFGPGTRLTVL.